The 22 T cell receptor beta chains below all came from one sample that was sequenced in a study of a mutant IDH1 vaccine in newly diagnosed glioma. Profiling relied on immunoSEQ multiplex PCR, and the TCRdb table lists in-frame clones only, not all of them. The table includes approximately 92,000 clones, 83% detected once. Indicated time point: baseline, week 1 (first vaccination visit). Specified treatment: pre-vaccination baseline after standard-of-care therapy. The sequencing used PBMCs, collected from a glioma patient treated with radiotherapy, temozolomide or both. All receptors come from a woman aged 45 to 65 with glioma.

As DNA, the CDR3 is TGTGCCAGCAGCCAAGGGACTCTTGGGGGTGGGGCCAACGTCCTGACTTTC. It is translated as CASSQGTLGGGANVLTF. The chain recombines TRBV14 with TRBJ2-6; either TRBD1 or TRBD2 may supply D (5 bases each). The CDR3 is made up of 17 amino acids. The V end was cut by 1 base, the J end by 3 bases, with 13 bases between. Germline V gene sequence: CDR1 SGHDN, CDR2 FVKESK.

This chain connects TRBV6-1 to TRBJ2-7; no clear D. This CDR3 has 13 residues. V lost 6 bases and J 0 bases, leaving 9 bases between the germline ends. The V gene's germline CDR1 is MNHNS and CDR2 SASEGT. DNA of the CDR3: TGTGCCAGCAGGGCAGAAAGCTCCTACGAGCAGTACTTC. It specifies CASRAESSYEQYF.

The V and J genes are TRBV6-5 and TRBJ2-6; D possibly matches TRBD1 or TRBD2 (5 bases each). Germline V gene data show CDR1 as MNHEY and CDR2 as SVGAGI. This CDR3 region has 12 residues. The germline V and J ends were trimmed by 8 bases and 5 bases, with 7 bases remaining between them. This chain's CDR3 is CASGDRANVLTF. Written as DNA, the CDR3 is TGTGCCAGCGGGGACCGGGCCAACGTCCTGACTTTC.

The chain links TRBV15 to TRBJ1-4; D is unresolved. Germline V gene data show CDR1 as LNHNV and CDR2 as YYDKDF (reference sequence). V was cut by 1 base and J by 0 bases, with 9 bases left in between. The CDR3 is 16 amino acids. This chain's CDR3 is CATSRGQTSTNEKLFF. CDR3 nucleotides: TGTGCCACCAGCAGAGGGCAGACCTCAACTAATGAAAAACTGTTTTTT.

The rearrangement uses TRBV5-1 and TRBJ2-2; the match to TRBD1 covers 7 bases. CDR1 and CDR2 (germline): SGHRS, YFSETQ. J was trimmed by 3 bases and V by 2 bases; bases with no gene match: 4. CDR3 length: 15 amino acids. CDR3 in amino acids: CASSLQGTDTGELFF. The CDR3 region has the DNA TGCGCCAGCAGCTTACAGGGGACGGACACCGGGGAGCTGTTTTTT.

The chain links TRBV5-4 to TRBJ2-1; TRBD1 aligns across 11 bases. Per germline, CDR1 SGHNT and CDR2 YYREEE (reference sequence). Trimming cost V 4 bases and J 8 bases; bases outside gene matches: 8. The CDR3 runs 15 residues. The CDR3 here is CASSAGTGGVDEQFF. DNA of the CDR3: TGTGCCAGCAGCGCCGGGACAGGGGGTGTCGATGAGCAGTTCTTC.

The chain combines TRBV6-5 with TRBJ2-1; no definite D call. V was pared by 6 bases and J by 6 bases, with 15 bases between. CDR1 is MNHEY and CDR2 is SVGAGI in the germline V gene. The CDR3 has 14 amino acids. The CDR3 DNA is TGTGCCAGCAGCCCCGTGTCGGCAGCCAATGAGCAGTTCTTC. Protein product: CASSPVSAANEQFF.

The chain uses TRBV5-5 and TRBJ1-6; possible D gene TRBD1, 6 bases. V gave up 4 bases and J gave up 7 bases, with 21 bases separating them. This CDR3 has 17 amino acids. Germline V gives CDR1 SGHKS, CDR2 YYEKEE (reference sequence). The CDR3 sequence is CASSIKPGESSNSPLHF. For the CDR3, the DNA is TGTGCCAGCAGCATCAAACCAGGGGAGTCGTCCAATTCACCCCTCCACTTT.

This sequence joins TRBV7-9 and TRBJ1-1; no clear D gene. The CDR3 consists of 15 residues. Germline V gene lookup returns CDR1 SEHNR and CDR2 FQNEAQ (reference sequence). With 0 bases removed from V and 0 bases from J, the gap between germline ends came to 8 bases. The chain's CDR3 is CASSLAKDMNTEAFF. DNA of the CDR3: TGTGCCAGCAGCTTAGCAAAGGATATGAACACTGAAGCTTTCTTT. The full variable domain, rest sourced from reference TRBV7-9 and TRBJ1-1, is DTGVSQNPRHKITKRGQNVTFRCDPISEHNRLYWYRQTLGQGPEFLTYFQNEAQLEKSRLLSDRFSAERPKGSFSTLEIQRTEQGDSAMYLCASSLAKDMNTEAFFGQGTRLTVV.

The CDR3 DNA reads TGTGCCAGCAGCTCCCGTATTACGGGCACTGAAGCTTTCTTT. Translating it yields CASSSRITGTEAFF. This rearrangement joins TRBV7-6 to TRBJ1-1; D not certain. Trimming pared 4 bases from V and 4 bases from J, leaving 13 bases between. The CDR3 is 14 residues long. From germline, CDR1 is SGHVS and CDR2 FNYEAQ.

The CDR3 sequence is CASSVSRTDNEQFF. CDR3 coding DNA: TGTGCCAGTAGTGTGTCTAGGACAGATAATGAGCAGTTCTTC. The rearrangement uses TRBV19 and TRBJ2-1; D possibly corresponds to TRBD1 (6 bases). With 5 bases removed from V and 7 bases from J, the gap between germline ends came to 15 bases. CDR1 LNHDA and CDR2 SQIVND come from the germline V gene (reference sequence). The CDR3 has 14 amino acids. The whole variable domain, remainder taken from reference TRBV19 and TRBJ2-1, is DGGITQSPKYLFRKEGQNVTLSCEQNLNHDAMYWYRQDPGQGLRLIYYSQIVNDFQKGDIAEGYSVSREKKESFPLTVTSAQKNPTAFYLCASSVSRTDNEQFFGPGTRLTVL.

This sequence joins TRBV9 and TRBJ1-6; no clear D. V lost 5 bases, J lost 7 bases, and 13 bases lay in between. Germline-derived CDR1 and CDR2 are SGDLS and YYNGEE. The CDR3 sequence is 14 residues long. DNA of the CDR3: TGTGCCAGCAGAGCGCAGGATCAGAATTCACCCCTCCACTTT. As protein: CASRAQDQNSPLHF.

The chain links TRBV19 to TRBJ2-3; 11 bases line up with TRBD2. CDR1 and CDR2 (germline): LNHDA, SQIVND (reference sequence). The V and J ends lost 6 bases and 4 bases, in that order; junction bases with no gene match: 3. This CDR3 is 14 amino acids long. CDR3 amino acids: CASRNSGGADTQYF. CDR3 nucleotides: TGTGCCAGTAGAAATAGCGGGGGGGCAGATACGCAGTATTTT.

The chain has TRBV4-2 and TRBJ2-7, with 9 bases aligning to TRBD1. V lost 4 bases, J lost 1 base, and 8 bases stayed unmatched. This CDR3 contains 16 residues. Germline CDR1 and CDR2: LGHNA and YNFKEQ. DNA of the CDR3: TGTGCCAGCAGCCCCTTTCTCGGACAGGGGTCCTACGAGCAGTACTTC. Encoded protein: CASSPFLGQGSYEQYF.

The rearrangement joins TRBV4-2 to TRBJ2-1; TRBD2 matches at 10 bases. CDR1 is LGHNA and CDR2 is YNFKEQ in the germline V gene. The CDR3 is 17 residues long. The V and J ends lost 1 base and 7 bases, in that order; junction bases with no gene match: 10. CDR3 sequence reads: CASSQGTSGGALNEQFF. Written as DNA, the CDR3 is TGTGCCAGCAGCCAAGGGACCAGCGGGGGGGCTCTGAATGAGCAGTTCTTC.

The chain uses TRBV5-4 and TRBJ1-1; no definite D call. V was shortened by 0 bases and J by 6 bases, with 12 bases between the two germline ends. The CDR3 is made up of 14 amino acids. Germline CDR1 SGHNT, CDR2 YYREEE (reference sequence). The CDR3 DNA sequence: TGTGCCAGCAGCTTGGAACTATTAGGACCTGAAGCTTTCTTT. It yields the protein CASSLELLGPEAFF. Full variable domain (outside the CDR3, taken from reference TRBV5-4 and TRBJ1-1): ETGVTQSPTHLIKTRGQQVTLRCSSQSGHNTVSWYQQALGQGPQFIFQYYREEENGRGNFPPRFSGLQFPNYSSELNVNALELDDSALYLCASSLELLGPEAFFGQGTRLTVV.

The CDR3 DNA is TGTGCCATCAGACCTCTAGCGGGGGGAAGCAATGAGCAGTTCTTC. Protein sequence: CAIRPLAGGSNEQFF. V and J are TRBV10-3 and TRBJ2-1, with TRBD2 identical over 11 bases. Per germline, CDR1 ENHRY and CDR2 SYGVKD. J lost 6 bases, V lost 6 bases, and 7 bases had no gene match. The length of the CDR3 is 15 residues.

The gene calls are TRBV2 and TRBJ1-1, with TRBD1 as a possible D gene (5 bases). Germline V gene sequence: CDR1 SNHLY, CDR2 FYNNEI. Trimming pared 8 bases from V and 0 bases from J, leaving 16 bases between. This CDR3 spans 15 amino acids. CDR3 bases: TGTGCCAGCGTACCGGGACGACCCCTGAACACTGAAGCTTTCTTT. Its translation is CASVPGRPLNTEAFF.

In this sample, this clone turned up once. The genes are TRBV10-3 and TRBJ2-3; perhaps TRBD1 as D (6 bases). V lost 6 bases, J lost 5 bases, and 12 bases lay in between. Germline V lookup: CDR1 ENHRY, CDR2 SYGVKD. The CDR3 is made up of 13 amino acids. The CDR3 region is CAISPTGKDTQYF. CDR3 in DNA: TGTGCCATCAGCCCAACAGGGAAAGATACGCAGTATTTT.

The chain joins TRBV14 to TRBJ1-1; no definite D call. Germline V gene lookup returns CDR1 SGHDN and CDR2 FVKESK. V lost 3 bases and J lost 6, with 14 bases in between. CDR3 length: 14 amino acids. CDR3 sequence reads: CASSHPLGVAEAFF. The CDR3 DNA sequence: TGTGCCAGCAGCCACCCATTAGGAGTGGCTGAAGCTTTCTTT. Full variable domain (outside the CDR3, taken from reference TRBV14 and TRBJ1-1): EAGVTQFPSHSVIEKGQTVTLRCDPISGHDNLYWYRRVMGKEIKFLLHFVKESKQDESGMPNNRFLAERTGGTYSTLKVQPAELEDSGVYFCASSHPLGVAEAFFGQGTRLTVV.

A single count supports this clone. J is TRBJ2-7 and V is TRBV25-1; D is unclear. Germline V CDR1 and CDR2: MGHDK, SYGVNS. V was trimmed by 6 bases and J by 5 bases, leaving 11 bases between them. This CDR3 region has 12 residues. The CDR3 bases are TGTGCCAGCAGGGAGTATTCGAACGAGCAGTACTTC. Translation gives CASREYSNEQYF.

V and J are TRBV9 and TRBJ2-5; D possibly corresponds to TRBD2 (6 bases). Trimming shortened V by 0 bases and J by 5 bases, and 14 bases separated the two germline ends. The germline CDR1 and CDR2 sequences are SGDLS and YYNGEE. The CDR3 extends over 15 amino acids. CDR3 residues: CASSVDAGLLETQYF. The CDR3 DNA is TGTGCCAGCAGCGTAGATGCGGGGCTTCTGGAGACCCAGTACTTC.